The rows below give T cell receptor beta chains drawn from one sample of a study of T-cell memory formation after mild COVID-19. TCRdb analysed the 5' RACE reads with MiXCR anew, one entry per CDR3 protein. This sample has under 300,000 distinct CDR3 sequences, with under 8.5% found just once. Sequencing used PBMCs or a T cell subset sorted from them (not recorded which). The receptors stem from a man in his late teens or twenties who had mild COVID-19 (a few samples of this study predate the infection). Cell type and time point are not known. Both conserved end residues are part of each CDR3.

>TRBV15|TRBJ2-3
CATRGAGRDTQYF
>TRBV4-1|TRBJ2-1
CASSPLTSSDEQFF
>TRBV4-1|TRBJ1-5
CASSQDWAQPQHF
>TRBV24-1|TRBJ2-5
CATSDLRQGDAQETQYF
>TRBV9|TRBJ1-2
CASSVGQLNYGYTF
>TRBV4-3|TRBJ2-1
CASSQGYSEVAKQFF
>TRBV6-5|TRBJ1-5
CASSPGQGAEPQHF
>TRBV5-1|TRBJ2-2
CASSSLQGDTGELFF
>TRBV7-8|TRBJ1-5
CASSLGVLSNQPQHF
>TRBV3-1|TRBJ2-3
CASSHWSSGGRYPDTQYF
>TRBV4-2|TRBJ1-2
CASSQPDRTNYGYNF
>TRBV3-1|TRBJ2-2
CASSQDGPQGPRGELFF
>TRBV15|TRBJ1-5
CATSKGTEGNQPQHF
>TRBV6-5|TRBJ2-3
CASRGWASGGRTDTQYF
>TRBV7-2|TRBJ2-7
CASRGGNYEQYF
>TRBV6-5|TRBJ2-3
CASSRTSGGVLGTDTQYF
>TRBV6-2/TRBV6-3|TRBJ1-1
CASSYSDREAFF
>TRBV3-1|TRBJ1-2
CASSRTDPNNYGYTF
>TRBV24-1|TRBJ2-2
CAASPANTGELFF
>TRBV30|TRBJ1-1
CAWKSLNTEAFF
>TRBV20-1|TRBJ1-1
CSARPLGRGQLGEAFF
>TRBV9|TRBJ1-3
CASSVGDYSGNTIYF
>TRBV20-1|TRBJ1-1
CSARDTQGGETEAFF
>TRBV18|TRBJ2-1
CASSRDRASEQFF
>TRBV7-2|TRBJ2-7
CASSPAAGYEQYF
>TRBV7-2|TRBJ2-2
CASSLYQRGTGELFF
>TRBV4-3|TRBJ1-2
CASSQLVGGPYGYTF
>TRBV7-6|TRBJ2-5
CASSPRLGHTRQETQYF
>TRBV6-4|TRBJ2-6
CASTSRDGTGANVLTF
>TRBV9|TRBJ1-1
CASSGPLRPQNTEAFF
>TRBV6-1|TRBJ2-1
CASESGGTYNEQFF
>TRBV9|TRBJ2-7
CASSGGGATYEQYF
>TRBV2|TRBJ2-6
CASRATGFPSGANVLTF
>TRBV29-1|TRBJ2-1
CSVATGTGWNEQFF
>TRBV20-1|TRBJ2-2
CSASRQGKDGELFF
>TRBV20-1|TRBJ2-3
CSAWTSGGASDTQYF
>TRBV12-3/TRBV12-4|TRBJ2-3
CASREGTRTDTQYF
>TRBV15|TRBJ2-4
CATSIGGGNIQYF
>TRBV4-2|TRBJ1-1
CASSQELGTEAFF
>TRBV7-9|TRBJ1-6
CASSLGLDSPLHF
>TRBV20-1|TRBJ1-5
CSASDMNQPQHF
>TRBV4-2|TRBJ2-7
CASSPEEGFEQYF
>TRBV4-3|TRBJ2-3
CASSQGTSGGSWTQYF
>TRBV6-5|TRBJ2-3
CASSYSTGGFGKVDTQYF
>TRBV6-5|TRBJ2-1
CASSYWQGDNEQFF
>TRBV6-5|TRBJ2-2
CASTLLGGYTNTGELFF
>TRBV20-1|TRBJ2-1
CSANTGSNEQFF
>TRBV7-9|TRBJ1-2
CASSNDRDYGYTF